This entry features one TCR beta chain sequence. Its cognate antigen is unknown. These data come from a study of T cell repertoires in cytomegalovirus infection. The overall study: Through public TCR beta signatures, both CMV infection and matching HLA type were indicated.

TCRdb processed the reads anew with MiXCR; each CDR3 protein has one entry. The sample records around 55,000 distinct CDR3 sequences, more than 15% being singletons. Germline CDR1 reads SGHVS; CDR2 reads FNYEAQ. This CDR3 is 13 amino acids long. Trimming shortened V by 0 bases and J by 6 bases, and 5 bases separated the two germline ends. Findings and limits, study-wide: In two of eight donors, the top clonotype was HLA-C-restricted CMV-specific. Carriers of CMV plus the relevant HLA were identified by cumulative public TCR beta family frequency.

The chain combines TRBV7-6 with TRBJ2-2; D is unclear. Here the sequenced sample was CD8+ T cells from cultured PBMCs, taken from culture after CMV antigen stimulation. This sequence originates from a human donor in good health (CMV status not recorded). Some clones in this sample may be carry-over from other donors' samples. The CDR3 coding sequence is TGTGCCAGCAGCTTAGCACCCCCCGGGGAGCTGTTTTTT. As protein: CASSLAPPGELFF.